The 22 T cell receptor beta chains presented below share a single source sample, sequenced in a study of blood T cell repertoires in COVID-19. Generated by immunoSEQ multiplex PCR, the TCRdb table keeps only in-frame clones and is missing some. In the table there are approximately 99,000 clones, around 83% of which are singletons. Sequenced: peripheral blood. The receptors were sampled from a woman aged 70-85 years with acute or convalescent COVID-19.

The rearrangement uses TRBV4-3 and TRBJ1-1; tentatively, D is TRBD1 (5 bases). CDR1 LGHNA and CDR2 YSLEER come from the germline V gene. Between the trimmed V and J ends, which lost 1 base and 4 bases, there was a span of 13 bases. The CDR3 totals 15 residues. The CDR3 sequence is CASSQVIEGVTEAFF. The CDR3 coding sequence is TGCGCCAGCAGCCAAGTTATTGAAGGGGTCACTGAAGCTTTCTTT.

The chain links TRBV19 to TRBJ1-3; D perhaps matches TRBD1 (5 bases). Trimming took off 3 bases at V and 0 bases at J, with 12 bases between the two ends. Per germline, CDR1 LNHDA and CDR2 SQIVND (reference sequence). There are 16 residues in the CDR3. The CDR3 DNA follows: TGTGCCAGTAGTATTTCGGCGGGGGACTCTGGAAACACCATATATTTT. Protein product: CASSISAGDSGNTIYF.

The chain joins TRBV6-5 to TRBJ1-6; 7 nucleotides align to TRBD1. Per germline, CDR1 MNHEY and CDR2 SVGAGI. The CDR3 consists of 14 residues. V lost 6 bases and J lost 7; bases outside the gene matches: 6. The CDR3 coding sequence is TGTGCCAGCAGAGCGACAGGGATGAATTCACCCCTCCACTTT. Protein: CASRATGMNSPLHF.

Of note for this clone: This specimen includes other DNA sequences encoding the same CDR3. V gene TRBV7-8 combines with J gene TRBJ1-5; D is ambiguous. Trimming stripped 5 bases from V and 4 bases from J, with 6 bases between. This CDR3 has 12 residues. CDR1 and CDR2 (germline): SGHVS, FQNEAQ. CDR3 sequence: CASSPTNQPQHF. CDR3 DNA sequence: TGTGCCAGCAGCCCAACAAATCAGCCCCAGCATTTT.

This chain uses TRBV28 with TRBJ2-3; 8 positions match TRBD2. The length of the CDR3 is 14 residues. V was pared by 5 bases and J by 4 bases, with 5 bases of the junction left unmatched. Germline V gene lookup returns CDR1 MDHEN and CDR2 SYDVKM. CDR3 bases: TGTGCCAGCAGTCCAGGACTAGCTGCAGATACGCAGTATTTT. Translated, it gives CASSPGLAADTQYF.

This sequence joins TRBV19 and TRBJ2-3; 10 bases line up with TRBD1. The CDR3 runs 14 residues. The germline V gene encodes CDR1 LNHDA and CDR2 SQIVND (reference sequence). The J segment lost 5 bases and the V segment lost 6 bases, leaving 5 bases of the junction unmatched. Written as DNA, the CDR3 is TGTGCCAGTAGCTGGACAGGGGGGGTAGATACGCAGTATTTT. This encodes CASSWTGGVDTQYF.

Comment on this clone: Sequence at one end of the junction differs from germline and may be a read error. This CDR3 is also generated by other DNA sequences in the sample. The chain employs TRBV7-3 and TRBJ1-1, with D uncertain. CDR3 size: 15 residues. Germline V gives CDR1 SGHTA, CDR2 FQGTGA. In DNA, the CDR3 is TGTGCCAGCAGCTCTTCCGGCAGGCCCTACACTGAAGCCTTCTTT. Its translation is CASSSSGRPYTEAFF.

The chain links TRBV14 to TRBJ2-7, with 8 bases matching TRBD2. After removal of 5 bases from V and 4 bases from J, the junction contained 7 bases not matched to a gene. CDR3 length: 14 amino acids. From germline, CDR1 is SGHDN and CDR2 FVKESK. The CDR3 spells CASSSYSGKYEQYF. The CDR3 DNA sequence: TGTGCCAGCAGCTCATATAGCGGGAAGTACGAGCAGTACTTC.

V gene TRBV7-2 combines with J gene TRBJ2-3, with 11 nucleotides matching TRBD2. The CDR3 spans 15 residues. Germline V gene lookup returns CDR1 SGHTA and CDR2 FQGNSA. V shed 3 bases and J 2 bases; nucleotides not matched to a gene: 1. CDR3 amino acids: CASSLTSGATDTQYF. The CDR3 coding sequence is TGTGCCAGCAGCTTGACTAGCGGGGCCACAGATACGCAGTATTTT.

J is TRBJ1-4 and V is TRBV30; 10 bases agree with TRBD1. The germline V gene has CDR1 GTSNPN and CDR2 SVGIG (reference sequence). The length of the CDR3 is 17 residues. The junction had 10 bases not matched to a gene; V was cut back by 1 base and J by 5 bases. DNA of the CDR3: TGTGCCTGGAGTGGACCTCGACAGGGGGCATCCAATGAAAAACTGTTTTTT. This translates into CAWSGPRQGASNEKLFF. Full variable domain (rest looked up from reference TRBV30 and TRBJ1-4): SQTIHQWPATLVQPVGSPLSLECTVEGTSNPNLYWYRQAAGRGLQLLFYSVGIGQISSEVPQNLSASRPQDRQFILSSKKLLLSDSGFYLCAWSGPRQGASNEKLFFGSGTQLSVL.

V usage is TRBV18 and J usage is TRBJ2-7; TRBD1 aligns across 7 bases. Trimming took 3 bases from V and 6 from J; bases not matched to a gene: 14. CDR3 length equals 16 residues. CDR1 is KGHSH, CDR2 LQKENI, per germline. The DNA for the CDR3 is TGTGCCAGCTCACCCCCAGACAGGGTTCATTTGGTCGAGCAGTACTTC. This translates into CASSPPDRVHLVEQYF.

The table lists this clone with a count of one. The rearrangement links TRBV3-1 (or the pseudogene TRBV3-2) to TRBJ2-5, with 8 positions matching TRBD2. The CDR3 length is 14 residues. Germline V gene data show CDR1 as LGHDT and CDR2 as YNNKEL (reference sequence). V lost 3 bases, J lost 4 bases, and 4 bases stayed unmatched. The CDR3 reads CASSQTGGRETQYF. The DNA of the CDR3 is TGTGCCAGCAGCCAGACGGGGGGGCGAGAGACCCAGTACTTC.

The J gene is TRBJ2-5, the V gene TRBV5-3, with 7 bases identical to TRBD2. TRBV5-3 is marked as an open reading frame, function uncertain. This CDR3 has 16 residues. Germline trimming cut 1 base from V and 2 bases from J; bases unmatched to any gene: 8. CDR3 in amino acids: CARSLWGAGRQETQYF. CDR3 coding DNA: TGTGCCAGAAGCTTGTGGGGAGCGGGGCGGCAAGAGACCCAGTACTTC.

The rearrangement links TRBV6-5 to TRBJ1-1; 8 bases fit TRBD1. The CDR3 extends over 13 amino acids. Per the germline V gene, CDR1 is MNHEY and CDR2 is SVGAGI. J lost 6 bases, V lost 6 bases, and 6 bases had no gene match. The CDR3 nucleotides read TGTGCCAGCAGCTCCCCGGACAGGGCTGAAGCTTTCTTT. This sequence encodes CASSSPDRAEAFF.

This clone was counted between two and nine times. The CDR3 sequence: CASSHSWPGNYGYTF. For the CDR3, the DNA is TGTGCCAGCAGCCACTCTTGGCCGGGTAACTATGGCTACACCTTC. The chain uses TRBV3-1 (or the pseudogene TRBV3-2) and TRBJ1-2; no clear D gene. Trimming took off 3 bases at V and 1 base at J, with 12 bases between the two ends. CDR3 length: 15 amino acids. Germline CDR1 is LGHDT and CDR2 is YNNKEL (reference sequence).

This chain links TRBV6-6 with TRBJ2-1; 7 bases map to TRBD2. Germline loops: CDR1 MNHNY, CDR2 SVGAGI (reference sequence). The CDR3 is 14 residues long. Trimming removed 5 bases from V and 9 bases from J; junction bases left unmatched: 10. CDR3 region: CASSRDLGRGEQFF. DNA of the CDR3: TGTGCCAGCAGTAGGGACCTAGGGAGGGGTGAGCAGTTCTTC.

The chain uses TRBV5-1 and TRBJ2-2, with 15 positions matching TRBD2. Germline V lookup: CDR1 SGHRS, CDR2 YFSETQ. The V gene end was trimmed by 4 bases and the J gene end by 0 bases; junction bases not matched to a gene: 4. The CDR3 sequence is 18 residues long. In nucleotides, the CDR3 is TGCGCCAGCAGCCGGACTAGCGGGGGGGGCGCGAACACCGGGGAGCTGTTTTTT. Translating gives CASSRTSGGGANTGELFF.

The rearrangement uses TRBV18 and TRBJ1-2, with 8 bases aligning to TRBD1. Trimming took 2 bases from V and 2 from J; bases not matched to a gene: 13. CDR1 is KGHSH and CDR2 is LQKENI in the germline V gene. The CDR3 has 18 amino acids. The CDR3 DNA is TGTGCCAGCTCACCAGAGGACAGGGAGCCCGTGTGGAACTATGGCTACACCTTC. This gives the protein CASSPEDREPVWNYGYTF.

The V call is TRBV7-3, the J call TRBJ2-2, with 9 bases fitting TRBD1. CDR3 size: 15 residues. Germline trimming cut 5 bases from V and 2 bases from J; bases unmatched to any gene: 3. Germline CDR1 and CDR2: SGHTA and FQGTGA. The chain's CDR3 is CASSRTGDNTGELFF. The CDR3 nucleotides are TGTGCCAGCAGCCGGACAGGGGATAACACCGGGGAGCTGTTTTTT.

This clone was recorded a few times. DNA of the CDR3: TGTGCCAGCCGCACGGGGGGGGTCTGGTCTGGCTACACCTTC. It codes for CASRTGGVWSGYTF. The chain is built from TRBV28 and TRBJ1-2; D is perhaps TRBD1 (5 bases). The V end was cut by 8 bases, the J end by 7 bases, with 20 bases between. The CDR3 totals 14 residues. Looked up from germline, CDR1 is MDHEN and CDR2 is SYDVKM.

V is TRBV7-6 and J is TRBJ2-7; TRBD2 matches at 11 bases. The J segment lost 4 bases and the V segment lost 5 bases, leaving 7 bases of the junction unmatched. This CDR3 is built from 15 residues. The germline gives CDR1 SGHVS, CDR2 FNYEAQ. CDR3 in DNA: TGTGCCAGCAGCCCACTAGCGGGAGACTCTTACGAGCAGTACTTC. This encodes CASSPLAGDSYEQYF. Supplemented by reference TRBV7-6 and TRBJ2-7, the full variable domain reads GAGVSQSPRYKVTKRGQDVALRCDPISGHVSLYWYRQALGQGPEFLTYFNYEAQQDKSGLPNDRFSAERPEGSISTLTIQRTEQRDSAMYRCASSPLAGDSYEQYFGPGTRLTVT.

This clone was observed a single time. J is TRBJ2-7 and V is TRBV5-1, with TRBD2 matching 13 bases. V lost 0 bases and J lost 3; bases outside the gene matches: 12. This CDR3 comprises 19 residues. Germline CDR1 is SGHRS and CDR2 is YFSETQ. The CDR3 DNA reads as TGCGCCAGCAGCTTGGCCGGACTAGCGGGAGTCGGGTCGAGCTACGAGCAGTACTTC. This translates into CASSLAGLAGVGSSYEQYF.